The source of this T cell receptor beta chain is a study of blood T cell repertoires in COVID-19 (dated by TCRdb to about 2020). General notes on the study: Collaborator samples came from the United States, Italy and Spain and covered acute and convalescent phases of COVID-19. Samples came from the ongoing ImmuneRACE study (first 160 participants) plus 1,254 subjects from 6 global collaborators. Where HLA class I and class II types were available, the types were taken from metadata supplied by the sample provider, not from assay-based typing. The sample metadata nearly always contained a de-identified subject ID, COVID-19 status, age in years and sex. The material from the prospective study consisted of cDNA or gDNA derived from T cells, B-cell-depleted T cells, or PBMCs. Subjects who had been exposed to COVID-19, were actively infected with it, or had recovered from it provided the deeply sampled blood TCRbeta repertoires that made up the dataset. The repertoires were released in a freely available public database meant as a resource for research on the immune response to SARS-CoV-2. Findings and caveats that apply to the study as a whole: The quantity of clinical and demographic metadata differed by source and by participant and was supplied without curation.

In Seattle, one collaborating source enrolled patients while the infection was active and tracked those patients longitudinally over the course of disease. The collaborating institutions used their own protocols to collect whole blood in K2EDTA tubes. For TCRbeta analysis, collaborators shipped samples in one of three forms: frozen whole blood, isolated PBMCs, or DNA extracted from either of those sample types. TCRbeta CDR3 regions were amplified from genomic DNA by means of the immunoSEQ Assay, a bias-controlled multiplex PCR. Under the source paper's analysis protocol: The number of nucleated cells in each sample was estimated from the amplification of reference gene primers within the assay. To quantify the absolute abundance of each unique TCRbeta CDR3 rearrangement, sequence reads were collapsed and filtered. Productive Simpson clonality was computed per sample as the square root of Simpson's diversity index over productive rearrangements. The table was pulled from immuneACCESS by TCRdb, which kept in-frame rearrangements only. Such tables lose some clones; where checked, under half of the loss comes from unresolved V genes, and the rest has no known cause. D and trimming were read from the DNA, whereas the V and J calls and clone size are those reported in that table. Here the sample has over 75,000 clones; around 88% occur a single time. The top ten clones comprise 2.1% of the sample.

About this clone: Its antigen remains unidentified. No qualities accompany the bases; no much larger clone lies one base away.

This TCR was sampled from a man between 45 and 60 years old with COVID-19, enrolled during active disease. The material sequenced was peripheral blood.

In nucleotides, the sequence is TGTGCCAGCAGCCAGACAGGGGGTCCCACCGGGGAGCTGTTTTTT. The translation is CASSQTGGPTGELFF. The chain is assembled from TRBV3-1 (or the pseudogene TRBV3-2) and TRBJ2-2, and 9 junction bases match TRBD1. From V the trimming removes 3 bases and from J it removes 4 bases, while the gene matches leave 3 bases of the junction unaccounted for. The CDR3, cysteine through phenylalanine, is 15 amino acids long. Only the CDR3 DNA is retained, 45 bases long and in frame from the first base. CDR1 and CDR2 are drawn from the germline V gene (reference sequence): LGHDT, YNNKEL.